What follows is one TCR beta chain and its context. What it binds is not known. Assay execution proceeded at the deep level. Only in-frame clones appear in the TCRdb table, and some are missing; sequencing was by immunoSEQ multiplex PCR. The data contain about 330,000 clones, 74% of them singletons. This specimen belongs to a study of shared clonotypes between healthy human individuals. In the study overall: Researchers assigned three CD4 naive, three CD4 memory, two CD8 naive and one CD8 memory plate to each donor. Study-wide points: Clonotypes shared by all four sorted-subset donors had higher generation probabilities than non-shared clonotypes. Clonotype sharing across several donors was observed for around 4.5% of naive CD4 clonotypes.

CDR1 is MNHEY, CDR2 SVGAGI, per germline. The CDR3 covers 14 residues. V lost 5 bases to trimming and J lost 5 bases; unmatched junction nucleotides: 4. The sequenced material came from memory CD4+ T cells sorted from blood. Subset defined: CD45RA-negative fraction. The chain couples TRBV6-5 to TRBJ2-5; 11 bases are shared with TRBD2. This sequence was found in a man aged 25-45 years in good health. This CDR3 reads CASSVAGGGETQYF. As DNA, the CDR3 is TGTGCCAGCAGTGTAGCGGGAGGGGGGGAGACCCAGTACTTC.